Listed below are T cell receptor beta chains from one sample, sequenced in a study of blood T cell repertoires in COVID-19. Profiling relied on immunoSEQ multiplex PCR, and the TCRdb table lists in-frame clones only, not all of them. In the table there are approximately 93,000 clones, approximately 75% of which are singletons. Sequenced sample: peripheral blood. Receptors were obtained from a woman over 75 with acute or convalescent COVID-19. CDR3s include the opening cysteine and the closing phenylalanine or tryptophan. A D gene is named only where the DNA matches it firmly. Rows may omit the clone size; those that give it use once, few, many or a size class.

>TRBJ1-4|TRBD1|15|-|TRBV18
CASSREGQGAGKLFF
TGTGCCAGCTCACGGGAGGGACAGGGTGCAGGAAAACTGTTTTTT
>TRBJ1-5|TRBD1|15|many|TRBV2
CASSEFGTGGWPQHF
TGTGCCAGCAGTGAATTTGGGACAGGGGGCTGGCCCCAGCATTTT
>TRBJ1-2|TRBD1|15|-|TRBV4-3
CASSQLTGGLYGYTF
TGCGCCAGCAGCCAACTTACAGGGGGGCTCTATGGCTACACCTTC
>TRBJ1-1|-|12|-|TRBV19
CASTDTTPEAFF
TGTGCCAGTACCGACACCACCCCCGAAGCTTTCTTT
>TRBJ2-5|-|15|-|TRBV7-2
CASSFSGTPGETQYF
TGTGCCAGCAGCTTCTCCGGGACTCCGGGGGAGACCCAGTACTTC
>TRBJ2-3|TRBD2|15|-|TRBV15
CATSRGIQRGDTQYF
TGTGCCACCAGCAGAGGGATCCAGCGGGGAGATACGCAGTATTTT
>TRBJ1-2|-|13|few|TRBV5-1
CASTVGTPYGYTF
TGCGCCAGCACTGTAGGGACTCCCTATGGCTACACCTTC
>TRBJ1-1|-|14|-|TRBV25-1
CASSESTYNTEAFF
TGTGCCAGCAGTGAATCAACATATAACACTGAAGCTTTCTTT
>TRBJ1-1|TRBD1|16|few|TRBV19
CASSARSGTGGTEAFF
TGTGCCAGTAGTGCCAGATCCGGGACAGGGGGCACTGAAGCTTTCTTT
>TRBJ1-6|-|14|-|TRBV18
CASSEGRNHSPLHF
TGTGCCAGCTCAGAAGGCAGGAACCATTCACCCCTCCACTTT
>TRBJ2-5|-|13|few|TRBV2
CAIETGSGETQYF
TGTGCCATCGAGACAGGTTCGGGGGAGACCCAGTACTTC
>TRBJ1-4|-|16|few|TRBV7-2
CASSPQGGGTNEKLFF
TGTGCCAGCAGCCCCCAGGGCGGAGGGACTAATGAAAAACTGTTTTTT
>TRBJ1-2|TRBD1|14|-|TRBV29-1
CSVERDRAGYGYTF
TGCAGCGTTGAACGGGACAGGGCCGGCTATGGCTACACCTTC
>TRBJ2-1|TRBD2|12|-|TRBV19
CATSGDFNEQFF
TGTGCCACCAGCGGGGACTTCAATGAGCAGTTCTTC
>TRBJ2-7|-|13|-|TRBV3-1/TRBV3-2
CASSQQNRAAWYF
TGTGCCAGCAGCCAGCAAAACAGGGCGGCCTGGTACTTC
>TRBJ2-1|TRBD2|18|-|TRBV7-2
CASSLNPTGAGVYNEQFF
TGTGCCAGCAGCTTAAATCCCACCGGAGCGGGGGTTTACAATGAGCAGTTCTTC
>TRBJ2-6|TRBD1|17|-|TRBV19
CASSIGRGLAGANVLTF
TGTGCCAGTAGTATCGGAAGGGGGCTAGCTGGGGCCAACGTCCTGACTTTC
>TRBJ2-7|-|14|-|TRBV6-6
CASILTAGPYEQYF
TGTGCCAGCATCCTAACGGCGGGCCCCTACGAGCAGTACTTC
>TRBJ2-7|-|14|-|TRBV5-5
CASSRRDTPYEQYF
TGTGCCAGCAGCAGAAGGGACACCCCCTACGAGCAGTACTTC
>TRBJ1-1|TRBD1|17|-|TRBV5-1
CASSTIRSGGLGTEAFF
TGCGCCAGCAGCACGATAAGGTCAGGGGGTTTGGGAACTGAAGCTTTCTTT
>TRBJ1-4|TRBD1|18|-|TRBV10-3
CAISTGTGGSAANEKLFF
TGTGCCATCAGTACCGGGACAGGGGGTAGCGCGGCTAATGAAAAACTGTTTTTT
>TRBJ1-2|-|13|once|TRBV30
CAWSVQAGYGYTF
TGTGCCTGGAGTGTACAGGCAGGGTATGGCTACACCTTC
>TRBJ1-2|TRBD1|12|-|TRBV6-1
CASSERGQGYTF
TGTGCCAGCAGTGAAAGGGGGCAAGGCTACACCTTC
>TRBJ2-5|TRBD1|16|-|TRBV7-8
CASSLNDRGLGETQYF
TGTGCCAGCAGCTTAAACGACAGGGGGCTAGGGGAGACCCAGTACTTC
>TRBJ1-6|TRBD1|15|once|TRBV19
CASTQGGRGNSPLHF
TGTGCCAGTACTCAAGGGGGCCGGGGGAATTCACCCCTCCACTTT
>TRBJ2-7|-|15|-|TRBV27
CASSLWPPRTYEQYF
TGTGCCAGCAGTTTATGGCCACCCCGAACCTACGAGCAGTACTTC
>TRBJ1-1|-|13|-|TRBV11-3
CASSLVPETEAFF
TGTGCCAGCAGCTTGGTACCGGAGACTGAAGCTTTCTTT
>TRBJ1-2|-|14|few|TRBV7-8
CASSPWEESYGYTF
TGTGCCAGCAGCCCCTGGGAGGAGTCCTATGGCTACACCTTC
>TRBJ1-6|-|14|once|TRBV30
CAWMGRPDNSPLHF
TGTGCCTGGATGGGCAGACCCGATAATTCACCCCTCCACTTT
>TRBJ1-1|-|14|-|TRBV5-8
CASSLGRGNTEAFF
TGTGCCAGCAGCCTGGGTAGGGGGAACACTGAAGCTTTCTTT
>TRBJ2-7|TRBD2|15|-|TRBV7-8
CASSSTLAGAYEQYF
TGTGCCAGCAGCTCCACGCTAGCGGGGGCCTACGAGCAGTACTTC
>TRBJ1-1|-|14|-|TRBV7-2
CASSFYGGNTEAFF
TGTGCCAGCAGCTTTTATGGAGGAAACACTGAAGCTTTCTTT
>TRBJ1-1|-|11|-|TRBV28
CASSFQNEAFF
TGTGCCAGCAGTTTTCAGAATGAAGCTTTCTTT
>TRBJ1-2|-|14|few|TRBV5-6
CASSLSGISWGYTF
TGTGCCAGCAGCTTGAGCGGGATTTCGTGGGGCTACACCTTC
>TRBJ2-7|-|12|once|TRBV5-1
CASRPASGEQYF
TGCGCCAGCAGGCCTGCATCCGGGGAGCAGTACTTC
>TRBJ1-4|TRBD1|15|-|TRBV6-5
CASRPGTAFNEKLFF
TGTGCCAGCAGACCCGGGACAGCTTTTAATGAAAAACTGTTTTTT
>TRBJ1-2|-|15|-|TRBV7-2
CASSLARAGAGGYTF
TGTGCCAGCAGCTTAGCTCGGGCAGGCGCGGGGGGCTACACCTTC
>TRBJ1-1|TRBD1|18|-|TRBV5-1
CASSLPGQGASRNTEAFF
TGCGCCAGCAGCTTACCGGGACAGGGGGCCTCCAGGAACACTGAAGCTTTCTTT
>TRBJ2-5|-|14|few|TRBV7-8
CASSFGLLSETQYF
TGTGCCAGCAGCTTCGGACTTCTATCGGAGACCCAGTACTTC
>TRBJ2-7|-|15|few|TRBV20-1
CSASDQGSPSYEQYF
TGCAGTGCTAGTGACCAGGGGTCCCCCTCCTACGAGCAGTACTTC
>TRBJ1-1|TRBD1|13|-|TRBV11-2
CASSRDRNTEAFF
TGTGCCAGCAGCCGGGACAGGAACACTGAAGCTTTCTTT
>TRBJ1-2|-|13|-|TRBV18
CASSPSEVGGYTF
TGTGCCAGCTCACCTTCGGAGGTCGGTGGCTACACCTTC
>TRBJ1-1|TRBD1|14|-|TRBV7-2
CASSPGTVNTEAFF
TGTGCCAGCAGCCCGGGGACAGTGAACACTGAAGCTTTCTTT
>TRBJ2-7|-|16|once|TRBV7-8
CASSFMNAGQAYEQYF
TGTGCCAGCAGCTTTATGAACGCAGGACAAGCCTACGAGCAGTACTTC
>TRBJ2-7|-|14|-|TRBV2
CASSDQGQDYEQYF
TGTGCCAGCAGTGACCAGGGGCAAGACTACGAGCAGTACTTC
>TRBJ1-1|TRBD1|15|-|TRBV7-9
CASSLAKTGGTEAFF
TGTGCCAGCAGCTTAGCGAAGACAGGGGGGACTGAAGCTTTCTTT
>TRBJ1-3|-|15|-|TRBV20-1
CSASSIQGAGNTIYF
TGCAGTGCTAGTAGTATCCAGGGTGCAGGAAACACCATATATTTT
>TRBJ1-5|-|15|-|TRBV30
CAWSDTGLSNQPQHF
TGTGCCTGGAGTGATACGGGACTTAGCAATCAGCCCCAGCATTTT